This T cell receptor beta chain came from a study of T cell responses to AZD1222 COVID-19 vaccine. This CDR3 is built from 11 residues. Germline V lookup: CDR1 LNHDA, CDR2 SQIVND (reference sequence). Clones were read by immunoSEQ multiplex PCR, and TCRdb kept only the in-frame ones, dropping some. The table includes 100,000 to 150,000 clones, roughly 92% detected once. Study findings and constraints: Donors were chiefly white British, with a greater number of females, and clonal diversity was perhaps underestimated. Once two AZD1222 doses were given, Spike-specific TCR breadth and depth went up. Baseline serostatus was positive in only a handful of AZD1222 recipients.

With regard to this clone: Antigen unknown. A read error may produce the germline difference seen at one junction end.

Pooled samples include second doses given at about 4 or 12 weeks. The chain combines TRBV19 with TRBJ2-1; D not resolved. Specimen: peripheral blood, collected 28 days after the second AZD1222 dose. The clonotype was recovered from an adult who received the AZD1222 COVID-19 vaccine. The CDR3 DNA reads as TGCCGAAAAGAGCTCTACAATGAGCAGTTCTTC. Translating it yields CRKELYNEQFF.